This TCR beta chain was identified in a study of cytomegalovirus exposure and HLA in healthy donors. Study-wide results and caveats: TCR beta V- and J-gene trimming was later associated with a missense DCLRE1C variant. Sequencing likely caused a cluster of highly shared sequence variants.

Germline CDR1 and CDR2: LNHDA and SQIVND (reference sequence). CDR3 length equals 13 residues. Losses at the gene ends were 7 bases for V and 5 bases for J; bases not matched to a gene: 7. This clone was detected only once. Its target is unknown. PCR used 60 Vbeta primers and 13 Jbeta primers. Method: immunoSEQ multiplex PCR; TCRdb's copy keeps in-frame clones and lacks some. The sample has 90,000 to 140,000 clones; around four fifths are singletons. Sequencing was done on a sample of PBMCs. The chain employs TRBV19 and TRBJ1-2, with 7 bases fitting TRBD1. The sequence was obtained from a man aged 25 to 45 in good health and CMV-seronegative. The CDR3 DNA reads TGTGCCAGTACGGGGGACAGCCCTTATGGCTACACCTTC. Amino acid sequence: CASTGDSPYGYTF. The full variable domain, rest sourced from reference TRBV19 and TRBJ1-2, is DGGITQSPKYLFRKEGQNVTLSCEQNLNHDAMYWYRQDPGQGLRLIYYSQIVNDFQKGDIAEGYSVSREKKESFPLTVTSAQKNPTAFYLCASTGDSPYGYTFGSGTRLTVV.